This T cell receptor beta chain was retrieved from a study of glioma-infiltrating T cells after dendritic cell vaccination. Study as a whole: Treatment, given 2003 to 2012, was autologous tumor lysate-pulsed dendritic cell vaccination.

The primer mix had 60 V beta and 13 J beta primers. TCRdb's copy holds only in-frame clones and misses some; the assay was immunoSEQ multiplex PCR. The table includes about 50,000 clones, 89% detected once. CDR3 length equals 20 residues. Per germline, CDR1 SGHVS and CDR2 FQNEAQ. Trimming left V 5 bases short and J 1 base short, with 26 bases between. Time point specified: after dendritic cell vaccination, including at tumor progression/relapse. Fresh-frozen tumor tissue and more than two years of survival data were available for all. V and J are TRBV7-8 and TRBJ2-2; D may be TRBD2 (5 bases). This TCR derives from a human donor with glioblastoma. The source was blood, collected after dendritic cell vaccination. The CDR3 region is CASSVGALGVAEGNTGELFF. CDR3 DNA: TGTGCCAGCAGCGTAGGCGCTTTGGGTGTGGCCGAGGGGAACACCGGGGAGCTGTTTTTT.